This TCR beta chain comes out of a study of response to subunit inactivated influenza vaccine. The CDR3 contains 16 residues. From germline, CDR1 is KGHSH and CDR2 LQKENI. The V and J ends lost 0 bases and 1 base respectively, with 9 bases between them. The study's findings and limits: Authors suggested seasonal influenza vaccinations each recruit few new T cells.

With respect to this clonotype: Antigen: not known.

Via MiXCR, TCRdb re-called the RT-PCR reads, giving one row per CDR3 protein. Of about 310,000 distinct CDR3 sequences listed, 22% are singletons. Specimen: PBMCs from blood, collected about 20 months after vaccination. The TCR sequence derives from a man aged 45 to 70 who received an inactivated influenza vaccine. This chain joins TRBV18 and TRBJ1-4; D call uncertain. The CDR3 bases are TGTGCCAGCTCACCACCATACGGCGGAACTAATGAAAAACTGTTTTTT. Translation gives CASSPPYGGTNEKLFF.